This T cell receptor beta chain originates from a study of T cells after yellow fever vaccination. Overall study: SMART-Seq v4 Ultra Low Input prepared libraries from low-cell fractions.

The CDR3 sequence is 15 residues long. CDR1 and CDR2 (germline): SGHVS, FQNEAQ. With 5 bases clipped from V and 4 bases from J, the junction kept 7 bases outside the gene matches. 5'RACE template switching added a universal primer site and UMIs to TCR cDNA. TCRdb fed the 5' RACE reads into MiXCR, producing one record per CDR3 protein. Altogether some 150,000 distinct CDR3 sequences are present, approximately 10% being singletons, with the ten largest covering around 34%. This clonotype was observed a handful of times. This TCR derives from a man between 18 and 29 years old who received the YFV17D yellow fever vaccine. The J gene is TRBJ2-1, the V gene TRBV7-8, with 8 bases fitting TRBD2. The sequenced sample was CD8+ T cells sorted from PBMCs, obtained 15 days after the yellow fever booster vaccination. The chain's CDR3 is CASSPPAGGYNEQFF. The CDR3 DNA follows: TGTGCCAGCAGCCCACCCGCGGGGGGTTACAATGAGCAGTTCTTC.